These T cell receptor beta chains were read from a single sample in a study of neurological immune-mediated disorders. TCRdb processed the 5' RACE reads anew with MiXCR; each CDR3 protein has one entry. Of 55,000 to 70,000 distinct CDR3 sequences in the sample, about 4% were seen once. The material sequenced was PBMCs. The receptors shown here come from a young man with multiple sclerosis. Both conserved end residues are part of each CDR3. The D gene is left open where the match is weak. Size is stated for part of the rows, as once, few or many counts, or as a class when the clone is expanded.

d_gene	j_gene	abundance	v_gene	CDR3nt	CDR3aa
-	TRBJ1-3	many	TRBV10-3	TGTGCCACCCGGACAGAGAACTCTGGAAACACCATATATTTT	CATRTENSGNTIYF
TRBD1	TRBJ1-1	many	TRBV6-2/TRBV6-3	TGTGCCAGCAGTTACCTGGGACAGGGGGCTGAAGCTTTCTTT	CASSYLGQGAEAFF
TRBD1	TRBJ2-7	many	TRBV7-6	TGTGCCAGCAGCTCCGGGACAGGAGACGAGCAGTACTTC	CASSSGTGDEQYF
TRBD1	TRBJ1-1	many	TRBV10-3	TGTGCCATCAGTACAGACAGGGGTAACACTGAAGCTTTCTTT	CAISTDRGNTEAFF
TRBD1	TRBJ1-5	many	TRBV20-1	TGCAGTGCTAGAGATACGGGACAGGGTGGGCAGCCCCAGCATTTT	CSARDTGQGGQPQHF
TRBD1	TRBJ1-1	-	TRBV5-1	TGCGCCAGCAGCTGGACAGGGGAGAACACTGAAGCTTTCTTT	CASSWTGENTEAFF
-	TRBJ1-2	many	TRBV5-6	TGTGCCAGCAGCCGAGGACCGACACCTAGGTATGGCTACACCTTC	CASSRGPTPRYGYTF
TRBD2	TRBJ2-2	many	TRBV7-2	TGTGCCAGCAGCTTAGGCGGCGGGGGGAACACCGGGGAGCTGTTTTTT	CASSLGGGGNTGELFF
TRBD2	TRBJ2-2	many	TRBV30	TGTGCCCGTCAAGGGCTAGCGGACACCGGGGAGCTGTTTTTT	CARQGLADTGELFF
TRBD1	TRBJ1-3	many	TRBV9	TGTGCCAGCAGCCCCCGGGACAGGGTGCAGGACACCATATATTTT	CASSPRDRVQDTIYF
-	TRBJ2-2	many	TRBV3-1	TGTGCCAGCAGCTATCAAGTCGGGGAGCTGTTTTTT	CASSYQVGELFF
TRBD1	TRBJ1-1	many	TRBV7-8	TGTGCCAGCAGCCCCCAATCACAGGGGAAAGCTTTCTTT	CASSPQSQGKAFF
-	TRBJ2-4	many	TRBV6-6	TGTGCCAGCAGTCATGGGGGGCTAGGGGCCAAAAACATTCAGTACTTC	CASSHGGLGAKNIQYF
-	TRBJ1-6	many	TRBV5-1	TGCGCCAGCAGCCTAACAGTGGGGGTCTTTAATTCACCCCTCCACTTT	CASSLTVGVFNSPLHF
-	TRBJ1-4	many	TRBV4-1	TGCGCCAGCAGCCAAGGAGGCGGAGGGGAGACGCGCAATGGTAATGAAAAACTGTTTTTT	CASSQGGGGETRNGNEKLFF
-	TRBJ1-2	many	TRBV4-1	TGCGCCAGCAGCCAAGATGGAGGGGTTGGCTACACCTTC	CASSQDGGVGYTF
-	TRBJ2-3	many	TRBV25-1	TGTGCCAGCAGCAGGGCAGACACAGATACGCAGTATTTT	CASSRADTDTQYF
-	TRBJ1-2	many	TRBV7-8	TGTGCCAGCAGCCCAACTAGGGCGGACAGTAACTATGGCTACACCTTC	CASSPTRADSNYGYTF
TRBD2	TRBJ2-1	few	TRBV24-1	TGTGCCACCGGGACTAGAGGGAGGAATGAGCAGTTCTTC	CATGTRGRNEQFF
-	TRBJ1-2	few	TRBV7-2	TGTGCCAGCAGCCGTTCGGGGAGTCGAGGCTACACCTTC	CASSRSGSRGYTF
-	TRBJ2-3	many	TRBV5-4	TGTGCCAGCAGCTTCCCGGGTGCAGATACGCAGTATTTT	CASSFPGADTQYF
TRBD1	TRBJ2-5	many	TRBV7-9	TGTGCCAGCAGCTTCGGACAGGACCAAGAGACCCAGTACTTC	CASSFGQDQETQYF
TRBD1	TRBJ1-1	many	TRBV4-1	TGCGCCAGCAGCCAAGCTGACAGGGGAAGAGGCGCTTTCTTT	CASSQADRGRGAFF
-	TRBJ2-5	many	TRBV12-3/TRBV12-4	TGTGCCAGCAGTCCCGCGGGTAGTTTAAGGGAGACCCAGTACTTC	CASSPAGSLRETQYF
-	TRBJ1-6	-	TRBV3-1	TGTGCCAGCAGCCACAGAGGTGGCAGGGCAAATTCACCCCTCCACTTT	CASSHRGGRANSPLHF
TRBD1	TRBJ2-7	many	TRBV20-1	TGCAGTGCTAGCTTCCCACAGGGGACCTACGAGCAGTACTTC	CSASFPQGTYEQYF
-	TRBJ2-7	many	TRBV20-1	TGCAGTGCTAGACTCGGGCCCCCTGCTGCCTACGAGCAGTACTTC	CSARLGPPAAYEQYF
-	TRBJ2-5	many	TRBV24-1	TGTGCCACCAGGGAGACAGCTCAAGAGACCCAGTACTTC	CATRETAQETQYF
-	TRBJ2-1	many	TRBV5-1	TGCGCCAGCCGACCCGATACAGGGTCCGGTGAGCAGTTCTTC	CASRPDTGSGEQFF
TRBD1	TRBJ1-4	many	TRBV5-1	TGCGCCAGCAGCCTAGGGGACAGGGCAACTAATGAAAAACTGTTTTTT	CASSLGDRATNEKLFF
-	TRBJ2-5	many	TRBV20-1	TGCAGTGCTAGGGAAGGGAGAGAGACCCAGTACTTC	CSAREGRETQYF
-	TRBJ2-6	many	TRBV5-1	TGCGCCAGCAGCTTGGAGGCTTTGTCTGGGGCCAACGTCCTGACTTTC	CASSLEALSGANVLTF
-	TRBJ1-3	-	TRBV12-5	TGTGCTAGTGGGCCAGGGTTTAGCTCTGGAAACACCATATATTTT	CASGPGFSSGNTIYF
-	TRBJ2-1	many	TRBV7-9	TGTGCCAGCAGCTTAGCCGGCTCAAGTAATGAGCAGTTCTTC	CASSLAGSSNEQFF
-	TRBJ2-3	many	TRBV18	TGTGCCAGCTCACCACAACTATCGAGTACAGATACGCAGTATTTT	CASSPQLSSTDTQYF